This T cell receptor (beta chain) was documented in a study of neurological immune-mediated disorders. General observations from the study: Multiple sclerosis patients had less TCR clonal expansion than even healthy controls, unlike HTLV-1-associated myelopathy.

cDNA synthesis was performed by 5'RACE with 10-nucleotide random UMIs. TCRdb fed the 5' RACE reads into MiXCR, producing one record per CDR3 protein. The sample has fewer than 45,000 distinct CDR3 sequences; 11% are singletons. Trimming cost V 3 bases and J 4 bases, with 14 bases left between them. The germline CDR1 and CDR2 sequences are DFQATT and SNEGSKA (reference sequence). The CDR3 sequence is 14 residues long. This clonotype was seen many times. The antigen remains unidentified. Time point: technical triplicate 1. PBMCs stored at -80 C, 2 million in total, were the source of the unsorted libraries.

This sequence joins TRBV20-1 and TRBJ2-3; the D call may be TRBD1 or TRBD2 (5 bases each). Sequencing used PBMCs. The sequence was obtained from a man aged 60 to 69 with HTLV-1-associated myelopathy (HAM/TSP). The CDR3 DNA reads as TGCAGTGCTAGGTCCGGGACGTTCGCAGATACGCAGTATTTT. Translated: CSARSGTFADTQYF.